The source of this T cell receptor beta chain is a study of identical twins. TCRdb passed the 5' RACE reads through MiXCR, listing each CDR3 protein once. The table shows fewer than 500,000 distinct CDR3 sequences, with 20% to 30% occurring only once. A few counts support this clonotype. The length of the CDR3 is 15 residues. Germline CDR1 is DFQATT and CDR2 is SNEGSKA (reference sequence). The V end was cut by 6 bases, the J end by 0 bases, with 16 bases between. These sequences were also reported in another study, on T cells expressing NK-cell markers.

The V call is TRBV20-1, the J call TRBJ2-3; D is unresolved. The source is a woman aged 18-30 years in good health. The sequenced material came from CD4+ T cells sorted from blood. CDR3 protein: CSATIPPRSTDTQYF. The DNA of the CDR3 is TGCAGTGCAACTATCCCCCCCCGGAGCACAGATACGCAGTATTTT.